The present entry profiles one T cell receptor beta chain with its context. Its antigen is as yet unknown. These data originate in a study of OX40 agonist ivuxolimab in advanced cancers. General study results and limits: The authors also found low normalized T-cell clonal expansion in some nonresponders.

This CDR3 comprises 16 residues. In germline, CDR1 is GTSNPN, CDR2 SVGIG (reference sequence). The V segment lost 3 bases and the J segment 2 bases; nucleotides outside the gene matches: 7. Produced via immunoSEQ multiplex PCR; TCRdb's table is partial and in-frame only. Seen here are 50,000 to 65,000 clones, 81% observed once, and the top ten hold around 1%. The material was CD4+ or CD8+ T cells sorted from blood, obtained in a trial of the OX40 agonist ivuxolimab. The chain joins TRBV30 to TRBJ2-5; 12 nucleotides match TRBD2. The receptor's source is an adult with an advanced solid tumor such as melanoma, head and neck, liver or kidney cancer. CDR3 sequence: CAWRKTSGRFQETQYF. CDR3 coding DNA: TGTGCCTGGAGAAAGACTAGCGGGAGATTTCAAGAGACCCAGTACTTC.